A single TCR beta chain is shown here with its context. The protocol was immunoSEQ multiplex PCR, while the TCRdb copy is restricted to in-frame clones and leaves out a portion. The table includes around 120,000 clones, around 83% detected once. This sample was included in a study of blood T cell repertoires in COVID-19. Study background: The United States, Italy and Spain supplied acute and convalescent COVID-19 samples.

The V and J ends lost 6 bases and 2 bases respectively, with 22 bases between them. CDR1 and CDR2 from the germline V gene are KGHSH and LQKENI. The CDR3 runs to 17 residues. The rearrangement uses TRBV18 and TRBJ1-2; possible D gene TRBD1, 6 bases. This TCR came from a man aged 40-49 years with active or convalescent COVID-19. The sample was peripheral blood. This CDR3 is CASSRNTGGAQNYGYTF. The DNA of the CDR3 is TGTGCCAGCTCCCGAAACACGGGGGGGGCGCAAAACTATGGCTACACCTTC.